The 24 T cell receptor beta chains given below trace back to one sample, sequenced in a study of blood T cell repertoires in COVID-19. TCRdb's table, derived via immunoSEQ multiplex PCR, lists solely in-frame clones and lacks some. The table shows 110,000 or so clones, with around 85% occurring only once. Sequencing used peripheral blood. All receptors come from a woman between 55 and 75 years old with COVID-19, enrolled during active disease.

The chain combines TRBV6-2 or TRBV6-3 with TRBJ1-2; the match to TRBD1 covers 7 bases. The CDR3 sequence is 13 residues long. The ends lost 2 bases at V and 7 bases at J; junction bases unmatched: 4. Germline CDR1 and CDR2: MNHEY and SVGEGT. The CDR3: CASSYKGALGYTF. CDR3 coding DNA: TGTGCCAGCAGTTACAAGGGGGCACTTGGCTACACCTTC.

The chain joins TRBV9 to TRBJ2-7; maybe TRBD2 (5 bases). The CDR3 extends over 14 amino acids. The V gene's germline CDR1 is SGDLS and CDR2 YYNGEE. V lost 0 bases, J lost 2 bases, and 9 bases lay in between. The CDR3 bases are TGTGCCAGCAGCGTAGGAGGGTTCCCCTACGAGCAGTACTTC. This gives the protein CASSVGGFPYEQYF.

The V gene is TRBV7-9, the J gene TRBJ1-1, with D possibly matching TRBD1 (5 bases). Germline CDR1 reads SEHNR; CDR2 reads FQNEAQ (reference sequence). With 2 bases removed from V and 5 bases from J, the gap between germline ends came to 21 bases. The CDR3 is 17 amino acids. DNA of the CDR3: TGTGCCAGCAGCTTACGTCCTCCATGGACGGGGGGGACTGAAGCTTTCTTT. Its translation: CASSLRPPWTGGTEAFF.

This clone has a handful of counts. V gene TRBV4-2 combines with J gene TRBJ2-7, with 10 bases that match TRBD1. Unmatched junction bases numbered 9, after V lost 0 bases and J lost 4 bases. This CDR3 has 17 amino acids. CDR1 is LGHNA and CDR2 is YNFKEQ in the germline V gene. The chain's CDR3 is CASSQDARQGAYYEQYF. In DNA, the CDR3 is TGTGCCAGCAGCCAAGATGCCCGACAGGGGGCCTATTACGAGCAGTACTTC.

CDR3: CASKTGLVNTEAFF. The CDR3 DNA reads TGTGCCAGCAAAACAGGGTTGGTGAACACTGAAGCTTTCTTT. The J gene is TRBJ1-1, the V gene TRBV7-9; maybe TRBD1 (6 bases). V lost 7 bases to trimming and J lost 0 bases, with 12 bases between them. Germline V gene lookup returns CDR1 SEHNR and CDR2 FQNEAQ (reference sequence). This CDR3 comprises 14 residues. The whole variable domain, remainder taken from reference TRBV7-9 and TRBJ1-1, is DTGVSQNPRHKITKRGQNVTFRCDPISEHNRLYWYRQTLGQGPEFLTYFQNEAQLEKSRLLSDRFSAERPKGSFSTLEIQRTEQGDSAMYLCASKTGLVNTEAFFGQGTRLTVV.

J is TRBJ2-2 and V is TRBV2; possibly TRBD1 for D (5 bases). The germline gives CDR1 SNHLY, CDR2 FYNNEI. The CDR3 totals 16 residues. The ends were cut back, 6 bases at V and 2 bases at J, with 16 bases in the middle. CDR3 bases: TGTGCCAGCAGAGGTGACAGTGCCGACAACACCGGGGAGCTGTTTTTT. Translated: CASRGDSADNTGELFF.

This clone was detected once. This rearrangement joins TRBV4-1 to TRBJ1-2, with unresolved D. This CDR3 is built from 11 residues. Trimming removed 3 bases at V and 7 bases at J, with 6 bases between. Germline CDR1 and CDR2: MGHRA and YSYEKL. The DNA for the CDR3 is TGCGCCAGCAGCCACCCTCGTGGCTACACCTTC. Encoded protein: CASSHPRGYTF.

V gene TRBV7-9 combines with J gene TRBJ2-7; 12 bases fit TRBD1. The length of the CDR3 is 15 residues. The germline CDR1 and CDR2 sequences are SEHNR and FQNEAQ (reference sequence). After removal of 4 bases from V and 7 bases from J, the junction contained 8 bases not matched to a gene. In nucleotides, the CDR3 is TGTGCCAGCAGCTATGGGACAGGGGGCGCGGAAGAGCAGTACTTC. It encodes CASSYGTGGAEEQYF.

The CDR3 DNA is TGCGCCAGCACCAGAGGGGGCACTGAAGCTTTCTTT. Amino acids: CASTRGGTEAFF. The chain is built from TRBV5-1 and TRBJ1-1; a weak D match, TRBD1 (6 bases). The germline V gene has CDR1 SGHRS and CDR2 YFSETQ. Deletions cut 6 bases from V and 4 bases from J, with 10 bases between. The CDR3 contains 12 residues. Supplemented by reference TRBV5-1 and TRBJ1-1, the full variable domain reads KAGVTQTPRYLIKTRGQQVTLSCSPISGHRSVSWYQQTPGQGLQFLFEYFSETQRNKGNFPGRFSGRQFSNSRSEMNVSTLELGDSALYLCASTRGGTEAFFGQGTRLTVV.

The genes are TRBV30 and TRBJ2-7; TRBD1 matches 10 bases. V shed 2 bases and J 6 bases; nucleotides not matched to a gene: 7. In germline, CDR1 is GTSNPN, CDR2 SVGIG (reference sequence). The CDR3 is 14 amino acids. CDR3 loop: CAWSSGTGAREQYF. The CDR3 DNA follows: TGTGCCTGGAGTTCCGGGACAGGGGCCCGCGAGCAGTACTTC.

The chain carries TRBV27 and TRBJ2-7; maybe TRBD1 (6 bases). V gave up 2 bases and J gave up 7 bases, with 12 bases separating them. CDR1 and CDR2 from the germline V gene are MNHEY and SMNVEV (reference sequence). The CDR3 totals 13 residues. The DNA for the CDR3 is TGTGCCAGCAGTTTAAAACCCAGGGGTGAGCAGTACTTC. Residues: CASSLKPRGEQYF.

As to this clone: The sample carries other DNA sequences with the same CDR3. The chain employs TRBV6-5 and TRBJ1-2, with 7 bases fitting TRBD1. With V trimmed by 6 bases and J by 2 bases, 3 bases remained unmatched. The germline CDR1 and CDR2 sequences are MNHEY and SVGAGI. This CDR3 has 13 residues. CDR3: CASRTGVNYGYTF. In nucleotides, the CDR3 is TGTGCCAGCAGAACAGGGGTAAACTATGGCTACACCTTC.

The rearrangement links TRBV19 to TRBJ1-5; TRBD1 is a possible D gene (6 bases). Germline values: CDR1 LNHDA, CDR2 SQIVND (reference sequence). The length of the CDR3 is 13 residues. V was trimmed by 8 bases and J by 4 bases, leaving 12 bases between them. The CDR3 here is CASATGTNQPQHF. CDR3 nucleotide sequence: TGTGCCAGTGCTACAGGGACAAATCAGCCCCAGCATTTT.

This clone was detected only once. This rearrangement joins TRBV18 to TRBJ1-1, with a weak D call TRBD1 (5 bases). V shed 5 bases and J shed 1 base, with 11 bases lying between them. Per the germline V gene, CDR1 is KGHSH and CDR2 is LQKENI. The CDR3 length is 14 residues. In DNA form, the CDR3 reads TGTGCCAGCTCAAGACCGACAGAGAACACTGAAGCTTTCTTT. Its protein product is CASSRPTENTEAFF.

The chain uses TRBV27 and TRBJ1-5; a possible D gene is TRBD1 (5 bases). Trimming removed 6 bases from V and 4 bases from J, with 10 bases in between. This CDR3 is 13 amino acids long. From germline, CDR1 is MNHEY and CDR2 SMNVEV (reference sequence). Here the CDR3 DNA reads TGTGCCAGCAGCAGGGAACGGAATCAGCCCCAGCATTTT. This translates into CASSRERNQPQHF.

CDR3 in DNA: TGTGCCAGCACGCGAAACTCTGGAAACACCATATATTTT. This gives the protein CASTRNSGNTIYF. The chain links TRBV12-3 or TRBV12-4 to TRBJ1-3, with D hard to call. Trimming took off 7 bases at V and 0 bases at J, with 7 bases between the two ends. CDR3 length: 13 residues.

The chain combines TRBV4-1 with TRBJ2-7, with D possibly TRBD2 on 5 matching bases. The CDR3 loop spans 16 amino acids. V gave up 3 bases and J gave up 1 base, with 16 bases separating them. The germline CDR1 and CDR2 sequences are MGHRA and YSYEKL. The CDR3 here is CASSQIPDFFSYEQYF. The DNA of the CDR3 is TGCGCCAGCAGCCAGATACCGGACTTTTTTTCCTACGAGCAGTACTTC.

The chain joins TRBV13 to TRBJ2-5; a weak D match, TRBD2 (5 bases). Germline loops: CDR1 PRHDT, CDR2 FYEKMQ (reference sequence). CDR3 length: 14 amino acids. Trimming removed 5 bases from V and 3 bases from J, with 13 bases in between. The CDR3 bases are TGTGCCAGCAGCCCCCCGGGGTGGAAAGAGACCCAGTACTTC. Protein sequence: CASSPPGWKETQYF. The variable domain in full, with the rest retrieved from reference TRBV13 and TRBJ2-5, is AAGVIQSPRHLIKEKRETATLKCYPIPRHDTVYWYQQGPGQDPQFLISFYEKMQSDKGSIPDRFSAQQFSDYHSELNMSSLELGDSALYFCASSPPGWKETQYFGPGTRLLVL.

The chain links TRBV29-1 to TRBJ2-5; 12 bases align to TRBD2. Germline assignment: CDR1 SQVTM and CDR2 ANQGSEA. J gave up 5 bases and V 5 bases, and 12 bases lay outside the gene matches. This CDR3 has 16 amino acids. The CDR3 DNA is TGCAGCGTTTCGACTAGCGGGGGTTGGGGCGGGGAGACCCAGTACTTC. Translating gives CSVSTSGGWGGETQYF.

The CDR3 is CASSYGGLDEQYF. The CDR3 coding sequence is TGTGCCAGCAGCTATGGGGGACTGGACGAGCAGTACTTC. The chain employs TRBV5-5 and TRBJ2-7; tentative D call: TRBD2 (6 bases). V lost 3 bases and J 5 bases, leaving 12 bases between the germline ends. CDR3 length equals 13 residues. The germline gives CDR1 SGHKS, CDR2 YYEKEE (reference sequence).

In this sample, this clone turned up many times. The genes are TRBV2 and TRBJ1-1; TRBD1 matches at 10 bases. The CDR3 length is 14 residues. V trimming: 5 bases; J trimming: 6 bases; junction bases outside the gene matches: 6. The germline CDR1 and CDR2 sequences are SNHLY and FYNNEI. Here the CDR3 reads CASSKDRGLSEAFF. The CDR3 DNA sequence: TGTGCCAGCAGTAAAGACAGGGGGCTGTCTGAAGCTTTCTTT.

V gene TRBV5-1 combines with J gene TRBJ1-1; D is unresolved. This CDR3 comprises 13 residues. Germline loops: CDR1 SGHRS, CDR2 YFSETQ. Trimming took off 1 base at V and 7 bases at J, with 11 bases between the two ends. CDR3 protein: CASSLNPGYEAFF. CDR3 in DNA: TGCGCCAGCAGCTTGAACCCCGGGTATGAAGCTTTCTTT. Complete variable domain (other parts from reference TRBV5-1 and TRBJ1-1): KAGVTQTPRYLIKTRGQQVTLSCSPISGHRSVSWYQQTPGQGLQFLFEYFSETQRNKGNFPGRFSGRQFSNSRSEMNVSTLELGDSALYLCASSLNPGYEAFFGQGTRLTVV.

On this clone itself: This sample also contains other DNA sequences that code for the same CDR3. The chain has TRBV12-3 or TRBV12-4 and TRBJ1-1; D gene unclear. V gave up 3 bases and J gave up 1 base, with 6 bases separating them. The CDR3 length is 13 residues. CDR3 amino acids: CASSFSRNTEAFF. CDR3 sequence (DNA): TGTGCCAGCAGTTTTTCGAGGAACACTGAAGCTTTCTTT.

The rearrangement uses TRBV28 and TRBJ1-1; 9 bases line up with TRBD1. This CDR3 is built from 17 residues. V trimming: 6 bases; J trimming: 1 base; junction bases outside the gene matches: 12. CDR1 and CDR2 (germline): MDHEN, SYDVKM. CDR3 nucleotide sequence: TGTGCCAGCAGGAAGTTGCGGACAGGGGTTCCGAACACTGAAGCTTTCTTT. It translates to CASRKLRTGVPNTEAFF.